The 10 T cell receptor beta chains below all came from one sample that was sequenced in a study of radiation and T cells in renal cell carcinoma. Time point defined: blood 4 weeks post-SBRT, at nephrectomy. Treatment described: 15 Gy SBRT to primary tumor, nephrectomy 4 weeks later. Assay used: immunoSEQ multiplex PCR; TCRdb lists only in-frame clones, some missing. The sample consists of 120,000 to 150,000 clones, approximately 86% of them appearing once. The source was blood, collected from a patient whose treatment included radiotherapy and nephrectomy. The receptors here all came from a woman aged 50 to 60 with renal cell carcinoma.

The count of this clone is one. The rearrangement uses TRBV14 and TRBJ2-5; the D is unclear. Germline values: CDR1 SGHDN, CDR2 FVKESK. This CDR3 comprises 12 residues. The ends were cut back, 2 bases at V and 7 bases at J, with 8 bases in the middle. CDR3 amino acids: CASSQQGGTQYF. CDR3 DNA: TGTGCCAGCAGCCAACAAGGTGGGACCCAGTACTTC.

The CDR3 nucleotides read TGTGCCAGCAGTTACGTGGGCGGGGAGCTGTTTTTT. It codes for CASSYVGGELFF. The genes are TRBV6-5 and TRBJ2-2; no clear D. V gave up 2 bases and J gave up 7 bases, with 5 bases separating them. Germline V gene sequence: CDR1 MNHEY, CDR2 SVGAGI. The CDR3 sequence is 12 residues long.

V gene TRBV6-1 combines with J gene TRBJ2-7; 8 bases are shared with TRBD2. The V and J ends lost 4 bases and 1 base, in that order; junction bases with no gene match: 6. This CDR3 is built from 15 residues. Germline V lookup: CDR1 MNHNS, CDR2 SASEGT. Here the CDR3 reads CASSVYGLASYEQYF. The CDR3 DNA follows: TGTGCCAGCAGTGTGTATGGACTAGCTTCCTACGAGCAGTACTTC.

For the CDR3, the DNA is TGTGCCAGTAGAGAAGCCGGGACCGCCTCCTACAATGAGCAGTTCTTC. This gives the protein CASREAGTASYNEQFF. The rearrangement joins TRBV19 to TRBJ2-1, with D perhaps assigned TRBD1 or TRBD2 (5 bases each). The V and J ends lost 6 bases and 0 bases respectively, with 15 bases between them. The CDR3 runs 16 residues. Germline V lookup: CDR1 LNHDA, CDR2 SQIVND (reference sequence).

This rearrangement joins TRBV5-1 to TRBJ2-1; D not certain. The CDR3 extends over 11 amino acids. The V end was cut by 4 bases, the J end by 5 bases, with 4 bases between. CDR1 is SGHRS, CDR2 YFSETQ, per germline. CDR3 region: CASSLNNEQFF. The CDR3 DNA is TGCGCCAGCAGCCTGAACAATGAGCAGTTCTTC.

This clone was observed a single time. The rearrangement uses TRBV10-3 and TRBJ2-5; D might be TRBD2 (5 bases). This CDR3 region has 11 residues. The germline V and J ends were trimmed by 10 bases and 5 bases, with 11 bases remaining between them. Germline V gene sequence: CDR1 ENHRY, CDR2 SYGVKD. The CDR3 here is CATRGGETQYF. For the CDR3, the DNA is TGTGCCACCCGGGGTGGGGAGACCCAGTACTTC.

V usage is TRBV7-9 and J usage is TRBJ2-2, with 12 bases matching TRBD1. The trim removed 4 bases at V and 6 bases at J, leaving 6 bases unmatched. The CDR3 covers 16 residues. Germline V gene sequence: CDR1 SEHNR, CDR2 FQNEAQ (reference sequence). This CDR3 reads CASSYGTGGRPGELFF. The CDR3 DNA sequence: TGTGCCAGCAGCTATGGGACAGGGGGCCGGCCCGGGGAGCTGTTTTTT.

The rearrangement links TRBV4-1 to TRBJ2-5; D uncertain. V lost 0 bases, J lost 1 base, and 9 bases lay in between. CDR1 MGHRA and CDR2 YSYEKL come from the germline V gene. CDR3 length: 15 amino acids. The CDR3 sequence is CASSQDQGFQETQYF. DNA for the CDR3: TGCGCCAGCAGCCAAGATCAAGGCTTCCAAGAGACCCAGTACTTC.

This clone was recorded only once. The V gene is TRBV11-3, the J gene TRBJ2-5; 10 bases line up with TRBD2. This CDR3 spans 17 amino acids. J was trimmed by 1 base and V by 3 bases; bases with no gene match: 8. In germline, CDR1 is SGHNT, CDR2 YENEEA. This chain's CDR3 is CASSFNPSGGTQETQYF. The CDR3 coding sequence is TGTGCCAGCAGCTTTAACCCTAGCGGGGGAACCCAAGAGACCCAGTACTTC.

This clone was observed once. The CDR3 is CASSLGQGNYGYTF. CDR3 bases: TGTGCCAGCAGCTTGGGACAGGGCAACTATGGCTACACCTTC. V usage is TRBV5-6 and J usage is TRBJ1-2; the match to TRBD1 covers 7 bases. V gave up 0 bases and J gave up 2 bases; unmatched junction bases: 1. Germline values: CDR1 SGHDT, CDR2 YYEEEE. CDR3 length equals 14 residues.